Detailed here is one TCR beta chain. Antigen unknown. Other DNA sequences from this sample encode an identical CDR3 as well. Donors came from a validation cohort of some 110 subjects, distinct from the first 666-subject cohort. The V and J ends lost 4 bases and 5 bases respectively, with 11 bases between them. In germline, CDR1 is MNHNY, CDR2 SVGAGI (reference sequence). CDR3 length: 13 amino acids. These data come from a study of cytomegalovirus exposure and HLA in healthy donors. Points from the study as a whole: Cytomegalovirus status, reportedly, was diagnosed with high specificity and sensitivity by the classifier. The authors enumerated some 170 TCR beta chains as linked to cytomegalovirus.

This table comes from immunoSEQ multiplex PCR, and its TCRdb copy is limited to in-frame clones, with some not included. The table records fewer than 85,000 clones, about 93% of them present only once. The chain recombines TRBV6-6 with TRBJ1-2; the D is unclear. The origin of this receptor is a woman aged 18-29 years in good health and CMV-seronegative. Sequences were obtained from PBMCs. DNA for the CDR3: TGTGCCAGCAGTTCGACCGGGGATTATGGCTACACCTTC. Its translation: CASSSTGDYGYTF.